Listed here is a single T cell receptor (beta chain). The data are from a study of T cells in Graves' hyperthyroidism and ophthalmopathy. This CDR3 contains 17 residues. Trimming removed 2 bases from V and 5 bases from J, with 19 bases in between. Germline V lookup: CDR1 MGHRA, CDR2 YSYEKL. Regions amplified from RNA transcripts were the TCR beta CDR3 regions. RT-PCR in the first round (using the HTBI primer set) targeted the TCR CDR3. TCRdb ran MiXCR on the multiplex PCR reads and lists one entry per CDR3 protein. This sample has hundreds of thousands of distinct CDR3 sequences, with approximately 18% found just once.

Sequencing was done on a sample of blood. This receptor was obtained from a woman aged 45-65 years with Graves' hyperthyroidism that later progressed to Graves' ophthalmopathy. The chain has TRBV4-1 and TRBJ2-1; D may be TRBD1 (6 bases). CDR3: CASSQFWNRVPNNEQFF. The CDR3 region has the DNA TGCGCCAGCAGCCAATTTTGGAACAGGGTCCCGAACAATGAGCAGTTCTTC.